The subject of this entry is one T cell receptor beta chain. Its matching antigen is unknown. The data were taken from a study of T cell responses to AZD1222 COVID-19 vaccine. General study findings and limits: Spike-specific TCR breadth and depth were elevated following two AZD1222 doses. Baseline seropositivity characterized only a handful of AZD1222 recipients.

Libraries were prepared by immunoSEQ multiplex PCR; TCRdb keeps only in-frame clonotypes and omits some of them. The sample records nearly 90,000 clones, about 91% being singletons. The sequences come from peripheral blood, collected on day 0 of MenACWY control vaccination. This sequence originates from an adult in good health.

CDR3 in amino acids: CASSAELNTEAFF. CDR3 in DNA: TGTGCCAGCAGCGCAGAGTTGAACACTGAAGCTTTCTTT. The chain uses TRBV11-1 and TRBJ1-1; D not resolved. V shed 5 bases and J shed 0 bases, with 7 bases lying between them. CDR3 length: 13 residues. Germline-derived CDR1 and CDR2 are SGHAT and FQDESV (reference sequence).